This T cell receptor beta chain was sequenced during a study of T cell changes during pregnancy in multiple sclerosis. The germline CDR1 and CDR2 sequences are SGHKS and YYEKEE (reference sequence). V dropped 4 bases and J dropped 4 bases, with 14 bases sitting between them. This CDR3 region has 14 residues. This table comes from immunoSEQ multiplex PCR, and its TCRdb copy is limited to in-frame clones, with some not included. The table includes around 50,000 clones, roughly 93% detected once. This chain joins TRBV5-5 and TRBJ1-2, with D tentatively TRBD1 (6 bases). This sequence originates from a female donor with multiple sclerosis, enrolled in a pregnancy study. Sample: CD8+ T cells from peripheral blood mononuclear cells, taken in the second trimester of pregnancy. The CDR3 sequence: CASSPGEGVYGYTF. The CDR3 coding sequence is TGTGCCAGCAGCCCAGGGGAAGGGGTCTATGGCTACACCTTC. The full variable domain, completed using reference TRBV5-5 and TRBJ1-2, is DAGVTQSPTHLIKTRGQQVTLRCSPISGHKSVSWYQQVLGQGPQFIFQYYEKEERGRGNFPDRFSARQFPNYSSELNVNALLLGDSALYLCASSPGEGVYGYTFGSGTRLTVV.